This T cell receptor (beta chain) appears in the sequencing data of a study of OX40 agonist ivuxolimab in advanced cancers. On the study more broadly: Ivuxolimab is an agonistic anti-OX40 (CD134) antibody, and patients were treated with it.

Sequencing used immunoSEQ multiplex PCR; TCRdb keeps in-frame clones, though not all of them. The sample has tens of thousands of clones; around 82% are singletons. Germline V gene lookup returns CDR1 MNHNS and CDR2 SASEGT. The trim removed 6 bases at V and 8 bases at J, leaving 7 bases unmatched. The CDR3 is 14 residues long. This receptor was identified in an adult with an advanced solid tumor such as melanoma, head and neck, liver or kidney cancer. The chain is built from TRBV6-1 and TRBJ2-1, with 10 positions matching TRBD2. The specimen was CD4+ or CD8+ T cells sorted from blood, collected in a trial of the OX40 agonist ivuxolimab. The CDR3, as DNA: TGTGCCAGCAGGAGCGGGAGGGCCGAGGATGAGCAGTTCTTC. This gives the protein CASRSGRAEDEQFF.